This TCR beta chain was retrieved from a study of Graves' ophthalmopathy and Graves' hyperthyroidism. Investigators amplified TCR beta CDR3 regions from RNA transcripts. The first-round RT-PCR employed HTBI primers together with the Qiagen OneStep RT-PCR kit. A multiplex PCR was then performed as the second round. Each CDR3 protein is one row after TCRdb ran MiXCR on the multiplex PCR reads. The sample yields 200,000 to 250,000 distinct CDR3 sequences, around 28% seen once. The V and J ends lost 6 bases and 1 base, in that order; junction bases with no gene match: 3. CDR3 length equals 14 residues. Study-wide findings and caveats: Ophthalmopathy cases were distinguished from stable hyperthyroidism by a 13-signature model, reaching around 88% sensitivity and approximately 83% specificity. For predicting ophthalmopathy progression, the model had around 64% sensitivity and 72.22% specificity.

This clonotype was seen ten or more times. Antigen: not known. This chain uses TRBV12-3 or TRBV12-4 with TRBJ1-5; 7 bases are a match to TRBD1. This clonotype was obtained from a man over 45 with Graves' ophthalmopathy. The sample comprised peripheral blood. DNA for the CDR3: TGTGCCAGCAGCCCGACAGGGAGCAATCAGCCCCAGCATTTT. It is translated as CASSPTGSNQPQHF.